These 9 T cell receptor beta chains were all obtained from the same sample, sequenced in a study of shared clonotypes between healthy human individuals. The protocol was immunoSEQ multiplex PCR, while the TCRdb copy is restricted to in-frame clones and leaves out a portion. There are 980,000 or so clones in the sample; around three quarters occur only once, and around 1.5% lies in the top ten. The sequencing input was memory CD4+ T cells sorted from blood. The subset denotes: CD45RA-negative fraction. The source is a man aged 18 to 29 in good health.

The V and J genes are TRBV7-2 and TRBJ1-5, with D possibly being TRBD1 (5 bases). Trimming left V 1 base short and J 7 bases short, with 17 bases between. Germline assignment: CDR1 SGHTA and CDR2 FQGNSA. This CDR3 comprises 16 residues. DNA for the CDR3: TGTGCCAGCAGCTTAGGTTTCGGGCAGGGCGGGCAGCCCCAGCATTTT. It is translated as CASSLGFGQGGQPQHF.

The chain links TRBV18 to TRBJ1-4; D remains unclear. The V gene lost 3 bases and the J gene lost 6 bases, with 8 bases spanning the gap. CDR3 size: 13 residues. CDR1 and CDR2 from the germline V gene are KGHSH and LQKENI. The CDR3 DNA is TGTGCCAGCTCACCTATGCGTGATGAAAAACTGTTTTTT. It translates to CASSPMRDEKLFF.

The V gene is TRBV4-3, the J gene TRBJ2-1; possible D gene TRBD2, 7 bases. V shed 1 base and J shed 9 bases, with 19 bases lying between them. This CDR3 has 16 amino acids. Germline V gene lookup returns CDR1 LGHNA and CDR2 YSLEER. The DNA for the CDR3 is TGCGCCAGCAGCCAAGCCGCGCTAGCGGAGGGGGGTGAGCAGTTCTTC. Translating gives CASSQAALAEGGEQFF.

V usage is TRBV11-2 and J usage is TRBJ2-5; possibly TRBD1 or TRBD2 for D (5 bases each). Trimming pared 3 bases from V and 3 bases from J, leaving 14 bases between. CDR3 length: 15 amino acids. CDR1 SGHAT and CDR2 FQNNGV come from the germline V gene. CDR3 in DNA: TGTGCCAGCAGCTTGGCGGCAGGGACCAAAGAGACCCAGTACTTC. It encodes CASSLAAGTKETQYF.

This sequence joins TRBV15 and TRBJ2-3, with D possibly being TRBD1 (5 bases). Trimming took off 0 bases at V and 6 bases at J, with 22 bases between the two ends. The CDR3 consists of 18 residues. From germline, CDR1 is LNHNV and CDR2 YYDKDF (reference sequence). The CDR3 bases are TGTGCCACCAGCAGAGATCAACGGGCAGGGTCCTTTGCGGATACGCAGTATTTT. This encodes CATSRDQRAGSFADTQYF.

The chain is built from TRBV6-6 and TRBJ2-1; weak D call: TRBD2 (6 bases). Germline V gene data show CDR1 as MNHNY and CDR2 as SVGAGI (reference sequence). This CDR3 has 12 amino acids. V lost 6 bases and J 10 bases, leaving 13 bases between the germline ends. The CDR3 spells CASRTLAKEQFF. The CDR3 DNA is TGTGCCAGCAGAACCCTAGCGAAGGAGCAGTTCTTC.

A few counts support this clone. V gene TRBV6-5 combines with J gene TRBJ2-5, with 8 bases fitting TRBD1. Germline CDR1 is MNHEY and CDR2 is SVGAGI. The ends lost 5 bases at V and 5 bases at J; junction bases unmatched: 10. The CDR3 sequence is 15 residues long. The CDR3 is CASSQSGGGGETQYF. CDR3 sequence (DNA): TGTGCCAGCAGTCAATCAGGGGGCGGAGGGGAGACCCAGTACTTC.

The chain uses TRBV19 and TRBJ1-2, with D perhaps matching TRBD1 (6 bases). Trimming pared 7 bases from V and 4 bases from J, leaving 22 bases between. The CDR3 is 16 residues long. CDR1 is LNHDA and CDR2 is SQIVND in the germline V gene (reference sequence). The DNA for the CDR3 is TGTGCCAGTACCCCGATTCCCATAACAGGGAGCTATGGCTACACCTTC. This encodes CASTPIPITGSYGYTF.

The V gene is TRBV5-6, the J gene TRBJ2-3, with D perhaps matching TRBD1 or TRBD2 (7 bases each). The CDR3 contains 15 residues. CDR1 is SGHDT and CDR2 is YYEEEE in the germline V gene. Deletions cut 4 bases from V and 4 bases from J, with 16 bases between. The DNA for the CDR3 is TGTGCCAGCAGCACACAGGGGAGGGGACCAGATACGCAGTATTTT. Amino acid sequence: CASSTQGRGPDTQYF.